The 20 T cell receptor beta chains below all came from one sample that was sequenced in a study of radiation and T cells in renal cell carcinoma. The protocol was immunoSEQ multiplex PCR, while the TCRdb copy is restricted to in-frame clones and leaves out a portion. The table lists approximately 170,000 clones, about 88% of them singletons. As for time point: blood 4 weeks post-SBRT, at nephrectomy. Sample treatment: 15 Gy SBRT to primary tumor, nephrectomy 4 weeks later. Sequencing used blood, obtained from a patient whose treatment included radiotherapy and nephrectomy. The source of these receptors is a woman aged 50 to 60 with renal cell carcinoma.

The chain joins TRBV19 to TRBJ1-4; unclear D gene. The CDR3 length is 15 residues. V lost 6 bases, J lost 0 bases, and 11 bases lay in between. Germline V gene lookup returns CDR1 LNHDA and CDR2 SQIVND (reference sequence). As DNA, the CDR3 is TGTGCCAGTAGGCTGACGGAGGCAACTAATGAAAAACTGTTTTTT. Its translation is CASRLTEATNEKLFF.

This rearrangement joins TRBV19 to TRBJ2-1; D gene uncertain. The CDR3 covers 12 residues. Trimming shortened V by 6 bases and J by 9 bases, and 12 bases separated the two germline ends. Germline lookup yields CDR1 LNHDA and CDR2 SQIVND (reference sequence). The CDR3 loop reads CASSSQGSEQFF. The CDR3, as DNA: TGTGCCAGTAGCTCCCAAGGGTCTGAGCAGTTCTTC.

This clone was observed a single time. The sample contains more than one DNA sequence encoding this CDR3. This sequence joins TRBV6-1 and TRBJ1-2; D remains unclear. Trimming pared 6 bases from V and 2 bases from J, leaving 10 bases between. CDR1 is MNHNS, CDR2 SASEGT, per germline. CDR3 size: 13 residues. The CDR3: CASSGGLNYGYTF. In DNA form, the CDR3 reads TGTGCCAGCAGCGGAGGGTTAAACTATGGCTACACCTTC.

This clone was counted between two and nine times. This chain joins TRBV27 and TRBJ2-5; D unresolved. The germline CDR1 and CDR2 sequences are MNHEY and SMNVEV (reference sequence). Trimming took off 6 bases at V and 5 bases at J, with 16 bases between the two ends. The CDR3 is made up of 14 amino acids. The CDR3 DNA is TGTGCCAGCAGACGTTTATCGGGCCAGGAGACCCAGTACTTC. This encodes CASRRLSGQETQYF.

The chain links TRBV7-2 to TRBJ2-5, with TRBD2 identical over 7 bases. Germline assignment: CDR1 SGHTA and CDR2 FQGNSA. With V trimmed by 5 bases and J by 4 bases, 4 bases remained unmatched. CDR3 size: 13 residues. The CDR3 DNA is TGTGCCAGCAGCGGGGGGAGGGGAGAGACCCAGTACTTC. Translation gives CASSGGRGETQYF.

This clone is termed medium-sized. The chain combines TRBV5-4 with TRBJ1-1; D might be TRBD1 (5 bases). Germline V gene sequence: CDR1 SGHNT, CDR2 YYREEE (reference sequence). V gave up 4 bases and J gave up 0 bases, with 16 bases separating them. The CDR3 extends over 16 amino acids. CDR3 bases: TGTGCCAGCAGCCCTTCCTCGACAGAAGTGAACACTGAAGCTTTCTTT. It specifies CASSPSSTEVNTEAFF. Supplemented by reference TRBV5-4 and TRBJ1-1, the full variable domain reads ETGVTQSPTHLIKTRGQQVTLRCSSQSGHNTVSWYQQALGQGPQFIFQYYREEENGRGNFPPRFSGLQFPNYSSELNVNALELDDSALYLCASSPSSTEVNTEAFFGQGTRLTVV.

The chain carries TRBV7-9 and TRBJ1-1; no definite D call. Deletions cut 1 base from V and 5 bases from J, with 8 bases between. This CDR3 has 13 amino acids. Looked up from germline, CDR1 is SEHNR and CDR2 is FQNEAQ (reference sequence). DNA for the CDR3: TGTGCCAGCAGCTTAGAGCGTCAGACTGAAGCTTTCTTT. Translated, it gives CASSLERQTEAFF. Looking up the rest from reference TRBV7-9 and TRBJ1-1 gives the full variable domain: DTGVSQNPRHKITKRGQNVTFRCDPISEHNRLYWYRQTLGQGPEFLTYFQNEAQLEKSRLLSDRFSAERPKGSFSTLEIQRTEQGDSAMYLCASSLERQTEAFFGQGTRLTVV.

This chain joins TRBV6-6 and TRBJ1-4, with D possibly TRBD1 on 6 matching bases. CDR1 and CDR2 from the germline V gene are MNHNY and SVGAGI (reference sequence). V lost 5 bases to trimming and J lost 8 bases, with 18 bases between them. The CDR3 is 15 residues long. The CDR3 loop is CASSGWTVWREKLFF. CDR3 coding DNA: TGTGCCAGCAGTGGCTGGACAGTCTGGAGGGAAAAACTGTTTTTT.

CDR3 protein: CASSQGVYRGPGELFF. DNA for the CDR3: TGTGCCAGCAGCCAGGGTGTTTACAGGGGTCCCGGGGAGCTGTTTTTT. The chain recombines TRBV4-2 with TRBJ2-2; 7 bases are a match to TRBD1. The CDR3 extends over 16 amino acids. Per the germline V gene, CDR1 is LGHNA and CDR2 is YNFKEQ. The junction had 10 bases not matched to a gene; V was cut back by 3 bases and J by 6 bases.

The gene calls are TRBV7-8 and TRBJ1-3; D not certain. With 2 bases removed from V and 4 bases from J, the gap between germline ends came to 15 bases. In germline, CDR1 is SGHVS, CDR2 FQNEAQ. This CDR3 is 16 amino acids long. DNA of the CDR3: TGTGCCAGCAGCTTATCAGGAGCGGCGCCGGGAAACACCATATATTTT. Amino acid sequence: CASSLSGAAPGNTIYF.

CDR3 region: CASSQDIQGAIIGQPQHF. The CDR3 DNA sequence: TGCGCCAGCAGCCAAGATATACAGGGGGCCATCATTGGTCAGCCCCAGCATTTT. V is TRBV4-1 and J is TRBJ1-5; 9 bases align to TRBD1. V lost 0 bases to trimming and J lost 6 bases; unmatched junction nucleotides: 12. This CDR3 is 18 amino acids long. CDR1 is MGHRA, CDR2 YSYEKL, per germline.

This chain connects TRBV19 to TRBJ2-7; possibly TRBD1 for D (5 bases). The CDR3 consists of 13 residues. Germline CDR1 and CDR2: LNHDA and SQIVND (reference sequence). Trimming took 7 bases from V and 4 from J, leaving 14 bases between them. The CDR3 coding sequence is TGTGCCAGTAATCAGGGCGCGCCATACGAGCAGTACTTC. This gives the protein CASNQGAPYEQYF.

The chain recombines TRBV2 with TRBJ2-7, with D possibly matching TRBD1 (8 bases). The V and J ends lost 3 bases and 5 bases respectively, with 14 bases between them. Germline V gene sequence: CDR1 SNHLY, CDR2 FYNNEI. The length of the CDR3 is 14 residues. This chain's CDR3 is CASSDGGTGDEQYF. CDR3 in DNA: TGTGCCAGCAGTGACGGGGGGACAGGCGACGAGCAGTACTTC.

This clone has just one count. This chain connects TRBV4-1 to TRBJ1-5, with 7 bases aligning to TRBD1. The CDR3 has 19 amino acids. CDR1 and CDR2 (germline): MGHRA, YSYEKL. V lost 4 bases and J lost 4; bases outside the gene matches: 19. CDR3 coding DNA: TGCGCCAGCAGCCTCAGAGGGGGAGGACAGGACTTAAAGAATCAGCCCCAGCATTTT. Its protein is CASSLRGGGQDLKNQPQHF.

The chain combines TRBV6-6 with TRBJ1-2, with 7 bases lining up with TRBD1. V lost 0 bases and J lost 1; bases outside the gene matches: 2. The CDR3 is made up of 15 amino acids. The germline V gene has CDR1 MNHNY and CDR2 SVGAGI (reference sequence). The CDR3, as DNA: TGTGCCAGCAGTTACTCGCCAGGGGGTAACTATGGCTACACCTTC. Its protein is CASSYSPGGNYGYTF.

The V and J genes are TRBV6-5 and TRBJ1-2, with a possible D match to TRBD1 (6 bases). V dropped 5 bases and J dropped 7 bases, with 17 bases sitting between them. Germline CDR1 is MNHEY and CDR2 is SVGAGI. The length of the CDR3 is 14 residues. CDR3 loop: CASSPVGGAGGYTF. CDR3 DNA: TGTGCCAGCAGTCCCGTGGGGGGGGCTGGTGGCTACACCTTC.

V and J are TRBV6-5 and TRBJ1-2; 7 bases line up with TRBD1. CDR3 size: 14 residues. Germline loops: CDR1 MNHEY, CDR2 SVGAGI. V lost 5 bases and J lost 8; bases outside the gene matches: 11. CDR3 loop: CASSTTGSYSGYTF. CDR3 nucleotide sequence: TGTGCCAGCAGTACGACAGGGTCCTATAGCGGCTACACCTTC.

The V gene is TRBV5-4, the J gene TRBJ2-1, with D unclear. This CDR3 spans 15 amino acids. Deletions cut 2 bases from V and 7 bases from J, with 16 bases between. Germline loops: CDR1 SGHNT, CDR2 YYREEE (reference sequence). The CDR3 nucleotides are TGTGCCAGCAGCTTTCCATCGGGCCCTATGAATGAGCAGTTCTTC. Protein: CASSFPSGPMNEQFF.

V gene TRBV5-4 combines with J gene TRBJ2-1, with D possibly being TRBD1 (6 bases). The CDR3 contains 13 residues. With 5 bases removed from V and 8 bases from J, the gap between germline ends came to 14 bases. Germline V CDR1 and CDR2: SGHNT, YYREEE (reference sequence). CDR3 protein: CASSTGTFDEQFF. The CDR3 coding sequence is TGTGCCAGCAGTACCGGGACATTCGATGAGCAGTTCTTC.

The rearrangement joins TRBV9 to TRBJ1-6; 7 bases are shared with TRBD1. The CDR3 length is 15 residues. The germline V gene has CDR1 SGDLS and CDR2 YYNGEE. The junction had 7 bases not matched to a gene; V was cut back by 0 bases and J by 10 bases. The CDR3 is CASSVVPGGGSPLHF. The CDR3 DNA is TGTGCCAGCAGCGTAGTACCGGGAGGGGGCTCACCCCTCCACTTT. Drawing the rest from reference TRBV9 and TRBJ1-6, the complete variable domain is DSGVTQTPKHLITATGQRVTLRCSPRSGDLSVYWYQQSLDQGLQFLIQYYNGEERAKGNILERFSAQQFPDLHSELNLSSLELGDSALYFCASSVVPGGGSPLHFGNGTRLTVT.